This TCR beta chain is from a study of blood T cell repertoires in COVID-19. Study at large: PBMCs, B-cell-depleted T cells, or T cells provided the cDNA or gDNA that made up the material.

Under the authors' procedure: How many nucleated cells were present was estimated from reference gene primer amplification. The protocol was immunoSEQ multiplex PCR, while the TCRdb copy is restricted to in-frame clones and leaves out a portion. V and J calls and clone size come straight from that table; D and trimming were deduced from the DNA. The table lists some 150,000 clones, just over 85% of them singletons. The sequence was obtained from a man between 65 and 85 years old with acute or convalescent COVID-19. Material for sequencing was peripheral blood.

DNA of the CDR3: TGTGCCAGCAGTTTGAGAGGGAATAGCAATCAGCCCCAGCATTTT. Translation gives CASSLRGNSNQPQHF. The V gene is TRBV27, the J gene TRBJ1-5; D gene ambiguous. From germline, CDR1 is MNHEY and CDR2 SMNVEV (reference sequence). The CDR3 totals 15 residues. V dropped 3 bases and J dropped 0 bases, with 9 bases sitting between them.